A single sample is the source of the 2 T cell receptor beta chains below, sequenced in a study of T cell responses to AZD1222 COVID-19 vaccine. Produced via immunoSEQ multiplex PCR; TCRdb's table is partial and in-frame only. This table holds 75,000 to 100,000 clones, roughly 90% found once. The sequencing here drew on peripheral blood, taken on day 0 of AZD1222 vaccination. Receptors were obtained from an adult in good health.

The CDR3 loop reads CASSQVGGRPYEQYF. In nucleotides, the CDR3 is TGCGCCAGCAGCCAAGTGGGGGGACGGCCGTACGAGCAGTACTTC. The chain recombines TRBV4-3 with TRBJ2-7; tentative D call: TRBD2 (6 bases). CDR1 and CDR2 (germline): LGHNA, YSLEER. CDR3 size: 15 residues. V was pared by 1 base and J by 4 bases, with 14 bases between.

DNA for the CDR3: TGTGCCAGCATAGGAGAGTCGGGGAACACCGGGGAGCTGTTTTTT. This translates into CASIGESGNTGELFF. This chain joins TRBV5-8 and TRBJ2-2; the D is unclear. Trimming took 6 bases from V and 1 from J, leaving 13 bases between them. The CDR3 loop spans 15 amino acids. CDR1 is SGHTS and CDR2 is YDEGEE in the germline V gene.